Below, one TCR beta chain is given with its context. The antigen remains unidentified. Terminally differentiated effector memory CD45RA+ cells were left out of the naive CD8 fraction, which was CD45RO-negative and positively selected for CCR7. Produced via immunoSEQ multiplex PCR; TCRdb's table is partial and in-frame only. Altogether roughly 2,000,000 clones are present, roughly 95% being singletons, with the ten largest covering roughly 1.7%. The source of the sample is a study of shared clonotypes between healthy human individuals. Study context: Each donor's CD8 memory used one plate, CD8 naive two, each CD4 subset three. Study-level findings and limits: A generally larger estimated richness was seen in naive subsets than in memory subsets.

The CDR3 runs to 16 residues. V gave up 4 bases and J gave up 5 bases; unmatched junction bases: 11. The germline gives CDR1 SGDLS, CDR2 YYNGEE. V usage is TRBV9 and J usage is TRBJ2-1, with 8 bases identical to TRBD2. The sequencing sample was made of naive CD8+ T cells from PBMCs. The clonotype was recovered from a man aged 18-30 years in good health. Some clones in this sample may be carry-over from other donors' samples. CDR3 amino acids: CASSLFGRELDNEQFF. CDR3 nucleotides: TGTGCCAGCAGCCTCTTCGGGAGGGAATTGGACAATGAGCAGTTCTTC.